Presented here are 25 T cell receptor beta chains from one specimen sequenced in a study of molecular identifiers for immune sequencing clone quantification. TCRdb analysed the PCR reads with MiXCR anew, one entry per CDR3 protein. Altogether 490,000 or so distinct CDR3 sequences are present, roughly 25% being singletons, with the ten largest covering under 0.85%. The material sequenced was naive CD8+ T cells from blood, with Jurkat cell RNA spiked in. Subset specified: FACS-sorted CD8+CD4-CCR7+CD45RA+ naive T cells. All receptors derive from a human donor in good health. Some libraries in this study had Jurkat cell RNA spiked in.

This clonotype was seen repeatedly, ten times or more. The chain combines TRBV27 with TRBJ2-3; D may be TRBD2 (6 bases). The CDR3 has 14 amino acids. V lost 4 bases and J lost 9, with 17 bases in between. From germline, CDR1 is MNHEY and CDR2 SMNVEV (reference sequence). The CDR3 region is CASSSLMTRGTQYF. As DNA, the CDR3 is TGTGCCAGCAGTTCCCTCATGACTAGAGGAACGCAGTATTTT.

This clonotype was observed at least ten times. The rearrangement links TRBV2 to TRBJ2-3; D tentatively reads TRBD1 or TRBD2 (5 bases each). Germline loops: CDR1 SNHLY, CDR2 FYNNEI. This CDR3 is 15 amino acids long. V was clipped by 6 bases and J by 2 bases, with 15 bases between them. The CDR3 region is CASSITGPYTDTQYF. The CDR3 DNA is TGTGCCAGCAGCATTACGGGACCCTACACAGATACGCAGTATTTT.

This chain joins TRBV4-1 and TRBJ1-1; 8 nucleotides line up with TRBD1. V was clipped by 3 bases and J by 3 bases; unmatched bases: 3. CDR3 length: 14 amino acids. In germline, CDR1 is MGHRA, CDR2 YSYEKL. CDR3 nucleotides: TGCGCCAGCAGCCAGCTACAGGGGGACACTGAAGCTTTCTTT. It is translated as CASSQLQGDTEAFF.

This chain links TRBV4-3 with TRBJ2-7, with D maybe TRBD1 (5 bases). The V gene's germline CDR1 is LGHNA and CDR2 YSLEER. The CDR3 has 15 residues. V was clipped by 1 base and J by 9 bases, with 19 bases between them. The CDR3 loop is CASSQGVSRAPAQYF. CDR3 sequence (DNA): TGCGCCAGCAGCCAAGGGGTGAGCAGGGCGCCCGCGCAGTACTTC.

In its sample, this clonotype was seen a few times. V gene TRBV19 combines with J gene TRBJ2-2; TRBD2 agrees at 8 bases. From germline, CDR1 is LNHDA and CDR2 SQIVND (reference sequence). V shed 2 bases, J shed 3 bases, and the junction held 5 bases outside the gene matches. This CDR3 comprises 16 residues. The CDR3 coding sequence is TGTGCCAGTAGTATAAACGGGGGGGCAGACACCGGGGAGCTGTTTTTT. Translating it yields CASSINGGADTGELFF.

This clonotype was counted at least ten times. The V call is TRBV29-1, the J call TRBJ2-7; D might be TRBD2 (5 bases). Trimming took off 7 bases at V and 5 bases at J, with 15 bases between the two ends. Germline-derived CDR1 and CDR2 are SQVTM and ANQGSEA. The CDR3 contains 12 residues. CDR3 region: CSARGGVNEQYF. The CDR3, as DNA: TGCAGCGCCCGAGGAGGAGTGAACGAGCAGTACTTC.

A few counts support this clonotype. V and J are TRBV4-1 and TRBJ2-5; weak D call: TRBD1 (6 bases). This CDR3 is 15 amino acids long. V was pared by 7 bases and J by 2 bases, with 17 bases between. The V gene's germline CDR1 is MGHRA and CDR2 YSYEKL. The CDR3 DNA reads TGCGCCAGCACCAGGGCTGTTACAGGGCAAGAGACCCAGTACTTC. It is translated as CASTRAVTGQETQYF.

This clonotype was observed a few times. The chain joins TRBV9 to TRBJ2-7, with TRBD2 matching over 15 bases. V dropped 5 bases and J dropped 7; count of bases not matched to a gene: 10. CDR1 is SGDLS, CDR2 YYNGEE, per germline. CDR3 length: 16 residues. The CDR3 is CASSAGLAGGPGEQYF. DNA of the CDR3: TGTGCCAGCAGTGCCGGACTAGCGGGAGGGCCGGGGGAGCAGTACTTC.

The chain links TRBV11-2 to TRBJ1-2; possible D gene TRBD1, 5 bases. The CDR3 spans 13 residues. Germline V lookup: CDR1 SGHAT, CDR2 FQNNGV. V lost 7 bases, J lost 8 bases, and 17 bases lay in between. The CDR3 sequence: CASILGGVGGYTF. The CDR3 DNA sequence: TGTGCCAGCATCCTTGGGGGTGTCGGAGGCTACACCTTC.

There are many counts of this clonotype. The rearrangement uses TRBV5-1 and TRBJ2-7; 8 positions agree with TRBD1. This CDR3 has 14 residues. V lost 2 bases, J lost 2 bases, and 3 bases stayed unmatched. Germline V lookup: CDR1 SGHRS, CDR2 YFSETQ. CDR3: CASSLLQGAYEQYF. CDR3 DNA sequence: TGCGCCAGCAGCTTACTACAGGGGGCCTACGAGCAGTACTTC.

This clonotype turned up a few times. This chain uses TRBV19 with TRBJ1-5; maybe TRBD1 (5 bases). V was cut by 3 bases and J by 2 bases, with 17 bases left in between. CDR1 LNHDA and CDR2 SQIVND come from the germline V gene (reference sequence). This CDR3 region has 17 residues. In DNA, the CDR3 is TGTGCCAGTAGTATTGGACTCGGTTTGGGGGGCAATCAGCCCCAGCATTTT. It encodes CASSIGLGLGGNQPQHF.

There are a few counts of this clonotype. The V gene is TRBV2, the J gene TRBJ2-7, with 7 bases that match TRBD2. Germline V lookup: CDR1 SNHLY, CDR2 FYNNEI. Trimming at V came to 6 bases and at J to 3 bases, leaving 11 bases not matched to a gene. This CDR3 region has 15 residues. CDR3 coding DNA: TGTGCCAGCAGGGATAGCGGGTCTGTCCTCTACGAGCAGTACTTC. Translating it yields CASRDSGSVLYEQYF.

As concerns this clonotype: Here the CDR3 omits its conserved ending phenylalanine or tryptophan, so a read error is the likely source. The genes are TRBV13 and TRBJ2-1; D possibly uses TRBD1 or TRBD2 (5 bases each). The CDR3 is 16 residues long. Germline V CDR1 and CDR2: PRHDT, FYEKMQ (reference sequence). CDR3 in DNA: TGTGCCAGCAGCGGGGGACCCAGCAACTCCAACAATGAGCAGTTCATC. Translated: CASSGGPSNSNNEQFI.

This clonotype has only a few counts. The chain is built from TRBV28 and TRBJ1-5; the D is unclear. This CDR3 comprises 14 residues. Germline loops: CDR1 MDHEN, CDR2 SYDVKM. Trimming left V 3 bases short and J 0 bases short, with 6 bases between. CDR3 nucleotide sequence: TGTGCCAGCAGTTTCTATGATAGCAATCAGCCCCAGCATTTT. Protein product: CASSFYDSNQPQHF.

This clonotype has only a few counts. The V gene is TRBV7-2, the J gene TRBJ2-7; 8 nucleotides agree with TRBD2. V shed 5 bases and J 2 bases; nucleotides not matched to a gene: 17. The CDR3 consists of 18 residues. Germline CDR1 is SGHTA and CDR2 is FQGNSA. The CDR3 DNA follows: TGTGCCAGCAGCAAGGAAGGGACTAACGGGAGGGCCACCTACGAGCAGTACTTC. It yields the protein CASSKEGTNGRATYEQYF. The whole variable domain, filled in from reference TRBV7-2 and TRBJ2-7, reads GAGVSQSPSNKVTEKGKDVELRCDPISGHTALYWYRQSLGQGLEFLIYFQGNSAPDKSGLPSDRFSAERTGGSVSTLTIQRTQQEDSAVYLCASSKEGTNGRATYEQYFGPGTRLTVT.

This clonotype was observed a few times. The rearrangement uses TRBV7-2 and TRBJ1-1; tentatively, D is TRBD1 (5 bases). The germline gives CDR1 SGHTA, CDR2 FQGNSA. The CDR3 sequence is 14 residues long. Trimming pared 1 base from V and 8 bases from J, leaving 14 bases between. CDR3: CASSLEAWGPEAFF. CDR3 in DNA: TGTGCCAGCAGCTTAGAGGCCTGGGGACCCGAAGCTTTCTTT.

Points on this clonotype: This sequence may be a read error, since a much larger clone differs from it by one base. This chain connects TRBV27 to TRBJ1-1, with 10 bases fitting TRBD1. The CDR3 is 14 residues long. The J segment lost 3 bases and the V segment lost 6 bases, leaving 4 bases of the junction unmatched. From germline, CDR1 is MNHEY and CDR2 SMNVEV (reference sequence). The CDR3 DNA follows: TGTGCCAGCAGCGACAGGGGGCGCGACACTGAAGCTTTCTTT. It codes for CASSDRGRDTEAFF.

The J gene is TRBJ1-4, the V gene TRBV20-1, with no clear D. Per germline, CDR1 DFQATT and CDR2 SNEGSKA (reference sequence). V lost 3 bases and J lost 8, with 13 bases in between. This CDR3 comprises 13 residues. The CDR3 protein is CSARGLASEKLFF. CDR3 nucleotides: TGCAGTGCTAGGGGATTGGCGTCGGAAAAACTGTTTTTT.

Only a few counts were recorded for this clonotype. V is TRBV29-1 and J is TRBJ2-1; 14 nucleotides align to TRBD2. J lost 9 bases, V lost 7 bases, and 8 bases had no gene match. CDR3 size: 14 residues. Germline CDR1 and CDR2: SQVTM and ANQGSEA. The CDR3 DNA reads as TGCAGCGGGGAGGGACTAGCGGGAGTAGGTGAGCAGTTCTTC. It translates to CSGEGLAGVGEQFF.

This clonotype was recorded a few times. The chain has TRBV5-1 and TRBJ2-2; TRBD1 agrees at 8 bases. With V trimmed by 3 bases and J by 6 bases, 13 bases remained unmatched. The length of the CDR3 is 17 residues. Germline CDR1 SGHRS, CDR2 YFSETQ. CDR3 nucleotide sequence: TGCGCCAGCAGCTCGGACACGGACAGGGTGGGATCCGGGGAGCTGTTTTTT. This codes for CASSSDTDRVGSGELFF.

A few counts support this clonotype. The chain has TRBV28 and TRBJ1-6; unclear D gene. In germline, CDR1 is MDHEN, CDR2 SYDVKM. The V end lost 1 base, the J end lost 13 bases, and 17 bases lay between the germline ends. This CDR3 is built from 15 residues. The CDR3: CASSLSFQSEGPLHF. The CDR3 region has the DNA TGTGCCAGCAGTTTATCATTTCAATCCGAGGGTCCCCTCCACTTT.

This clonotype was counted only a few times. This chain uses TRBV9 with TRBJ2-7, with 11 bases matching TRBD2. V was clipped by 1 base and J by 1 base; unmatched bases: 1. The germline V gene encodes CDR1 SGDLS and CDR2 YYNGEE. This CDR3 is 15 amino acids long. CDR3 nucleotide sequence: TGTGCCAGCAGCGTATCTAGCGGGAGGTCCTACGAGCAGTACTTC. Amino acids: CASSVSSGRSYEQYF. Full variable domain (outside the CDR3, taken from reference TRBV9 and TRBJ2-7): DSGVTQTPKHLITATGQRVTLRCSPRSGDLSVYWYQQSLDQGLQFLIQYYNGEERAKGNILERFSAQQFPDLHSELNLSSLELGDSALYFCASSVSSGRSYEQYFGPGTRLTVT.

The J gene is TRBJ2-3, the V gene TRBV20-1, with 8 positions matching TRBD2. CDR1 and CDR2 (germline): DFQATT, SNEGSKA (reference sequence). This CDR3 has 18 residues. The ends lost 0 bases at V and 4 bases at J; junction bases unmatched: 15. CDR3 bases: TGCAGTGCTAGAGATCTAGGACTAGCAGTACTGGTTGCAGATACGCAGTATTTT. As protein: CSARDLGLAVLVADTQYF.

Comment on this clonotype: Because it lacks the conserved phenylalanine or tryptophan at the end, this CDR3 is likely a read error. This chain connects TRBV7-8 to TRBJ2-3; 10 bases align to TRBD1. Trimming took 1 base from V and 1 from J; bases not matched to a gene: 11. The CDR3 contains 19 residues. Germline V gene data show CDR1 as SGHVS and CDR2 as FQNEAQ. The CDR3, as DNA: TGTGCCAGCAGCTTAGGGGTTATGGGACAGGGGTTCGGCACAGATACGCAGTATTCT. It codes for CASSLGVMGQGFGTDTQYS.

This clonotype was observed a few times. The chain employs TRBV20-1 and TRBJ2-7, with D uncertain. CDR1 DFQATT and CDR2 SNEGSKA come from the germline V gene (reference sequence). V was pared by 5 bases and J by 1 base, with 12 bases between. CDR3 length equals 13 residues. CDR3 coding DNA: TGCAGTGCTTCGAACCGAGAGTCCTACGAGCAGTACTTC. Its protein is CSASNRESYEQYF.